Shown below are 12 T cell receptor beta chains from a single sample sequenced in a study of blood T cell repertoires in COVID-19. The repertoire was sequenced with immunoSEQ multiplex PCR; TCRdb's copy has only in-frame clones and lacks some. The sample has 350,000 to 400,000 clones, around 89% seen once. Sequenced: peripheral blood. The receptor set was obtained from a woman aged 25 to 39 with COVID-19, enrolled during active disease.

This clone occurred a few times. This sample includes further DNA sequences coding for the same CDR3. This chain links TRBV7-9 with TRBJ2-1; 8 positions match TRBD1. CDR1 is SEHNR and CDR2 is FQNEAQ in the germline V gene (reference sequence). With V trimmed by 4 bases and J by 5 bases, 7 bases remained unmatched. CDR3 size: 15 residues. The CDR3: CASSSRQGRNNEQFF. The CDR3 nucleotides are TGTGCCAGCAGCTCAAGACAGGGGCGAAACAATGAGCAGTTCTTC.

This clone was observed a single time. The chain carries TRBV5-1 and TRBJ2-3; D gene uncertain. The CDR3 runs 14 residues. Germline CDR1 reads SGHRS; CDR2 reads YFSETQ. With 4 bases removed from V and 6 bases from J, the gap between germline ends came to 15 bases. In DNA, the CDR3 is TGCGCCAGCAGCATTACCGCCCAGGCGGATACGCAGTATTTT. Protein: CASSITAQADTQYF.

The chain combines TRBV10-3 with TRBJ1-6, with TRBD1 identical over 9 bases. Germline CDR1 and CDR2: ENHRY and SYGVKD. The CDR3 covers 18 residues. The V gene end was trimmed by 3 bases and the J gene end by 5 bases; junction bases not matched to a gene: 11. CDR3 DNA: TGTGCCATCAGTGACTGGGACAGGGAGGGGATTGATAATTCACCCCTCCACTTT. Protein sequence: CAISDWDREGIDNSPLHF.

The chain links TRBV7-6 to TRBJ1-4; D remains unclear. Germline CDR1 is SGHVS and CDR2 is FNYEAQ. The germline V and J ends were trimmed by 4 bases and 3 bases, with 15 bases remaining between them. CDR3 length: 16 amino acids. The DNA for the CDR3 is TGTGCCAGCAGCTCCCCAGACGGAGGAGCTAATGAAAAACTGTTTTTT. Protein sequence: CASSSPDGGANEKLFF.

This rearrangement joins TRBV11-2 to TRBJ1-2; 11 nucleotides match TRBD1. There are 14 residues in the CDR3. V gave up 3 bases and J gave up 8 bases; unmatched junction bases: 5. CDR1 and CDR2 (germline): SGHAT, FQNNGV. The CDR3 nucleotides read TGTGCCAGCAGCTTTGGGACAGGGGGAAACGGCTACACCTTC. Its translation: CASSFGTGGNGYTF.

The chain employs TRBV28 and TRBJ1-6, with 9 bases fitting TRBD1. Trimming removed 5 bases from V and 8 bases from J; junction bases left unmatched: 13. The length of the CDR3 is 17 residues. Germline assignment: CDR1 MDHEN and CDR2 SYDVKM. DNA for the CDR3: TGTGCCAGCAGTCCAGGGGGGGGCGGGACAGGGTATTCACCCCTCCACTTT. Translating gives CASSPGGGGTGYSPLHF. Full variable domain (rest looked up from reference TRBV28 and TRBJ1-6): DVKVTQSSRYLVKRTGEKVFLECVQDMDHENMFWYRQDPGLGLRLIYFSYDVKMKEKGDIPEGYSVSREKKERFSLILESASTNQTSMYLCASSPGGGGTGYSPLHFGNGTRLTVT.

The chain combines TRBV4-1 with TRBJ2-5, with D perhaps TRBD1 (6 bases). CDR3 length: 17 amino acids. Germline CDR1 is MGHRA and CDR2 is YSYEKL. The ends were cut back, 1 base at V and 5 bases at J, with 20 bases in the middle. Here the CDR3 DNA reads TGCGCCAGCAGCCAAGTAGATGGGGGCGAGAGGGGTGAGACCCAGTACTTC. It codes for CASSQVDGGERGETQYF.

This clone showed up many times. This chain uses TRBV4-3 with TRBJ1-6; 10 bases are a match to TRBD1. Unmatched junction bases numbered 8, after V lost 4 bases and J lost 8 bases. The germline V gene encodes CDR1 LGHNA and CDR2 YSLEER. This CDR3 has 16 amino acids. The CDR3 DNA follows: TGCGCCAGCAGCCGATTTTTGGGGACAGGGGATTCACCCCTCCACTTT. Translated: CASSRFLGTGDSPLHF.

The CDR3 is CASSLRDSAYNEQFF. For the CDR3, the DNA is TGTGCCAGCAGCTTACGAGACTCAGCCTACAATGAGCAGTTCTTC. V and J are TRBV11-3 and TRBJ2-1; D remains ambiguous. Germline CDR1 is SGHNT and CDR2 is YENEEA. The CDR3 has 15 amino acids. The V end was cut by 2 bases, the J end by 2 bases, with 10 bases between.

V and J are TRBV9 and TRBJ1-1; unclear D gene. Germline V gives CDR1 SGDLS, CDR2 YYNGEE. The CDR3 totals 14 residues. V shed 3 bases and J shed 0 bases, with 9 bases lying between them. In DNA, the CDR3 is TGTGCCAGCAGCGCCTCGTCTCTGAACACTGAAGCTTTCTTT. Amino acid sequence: CASSASSLNTEAFF.

The chain employs TRBV29-1 and TRBJ1-5, with unresolved D. CDR3 size: 13 residues. Germline V gene data show CDR1 as SQVTM and CDR2 as ANQGSEA. Deletions cut 4 bases from V and 3 bases from J, with 10 bases between. Here the CDR3 DNA reads TGCAGCGTTGTTCAGGCTCTCAATCAGCCCCAGCATTTT. It encodes CSVVQALNQPQHF.

The gene calls are TRBV7-9 and TRBJ1-4; 8 bases map to TRBD1. The CDR3 runs to 17 residues. V shed 4 bases and J 0 bases; nucleotides not matched to a gene: 7. Germline-derived CDR1 and CDR2 are SEHNR and FQNEAQ (reference sequence). The CDR3 nucleotides read TGTGCCAGCAGCTCGGACAGGGTTAGTGCAACTAATGAAAAACTGTTTTTT. It specifies CASSSDRVSATNEKLFF.